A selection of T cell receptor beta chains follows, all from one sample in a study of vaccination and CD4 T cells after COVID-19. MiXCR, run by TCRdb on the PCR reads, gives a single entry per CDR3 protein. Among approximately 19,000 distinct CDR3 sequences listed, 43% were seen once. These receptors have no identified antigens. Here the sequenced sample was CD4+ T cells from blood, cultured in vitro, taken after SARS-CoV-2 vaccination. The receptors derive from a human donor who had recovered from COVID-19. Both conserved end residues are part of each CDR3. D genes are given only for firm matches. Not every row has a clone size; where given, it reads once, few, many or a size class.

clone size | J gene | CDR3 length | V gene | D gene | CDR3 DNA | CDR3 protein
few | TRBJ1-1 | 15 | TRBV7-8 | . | TGTGCCAGCAGCCCGAAGGACAGATTGTACACTGAAGCTTTCTTT | CASSPKDRLYTEAFF
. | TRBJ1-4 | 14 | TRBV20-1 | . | TGCAGTGCACCCGCTACAGGGCCTAATGAAAAACTGTTTTTT | CSAPATGPNEKLFF
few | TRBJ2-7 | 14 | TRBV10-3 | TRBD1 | TGTGCCATCAGGTCGGGACAGGGGGCGGACGAGCAGTACTTC | CAIRSGQGADEQYF
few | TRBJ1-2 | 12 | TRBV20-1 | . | TGCAGTGTCTCGTCGAGCAACTATGGCTACACCTTC | CSVSSSNYGYTF
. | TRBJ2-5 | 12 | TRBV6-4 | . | TGTGCCAGCAGAACAGACTCAGAGACCCAGTACTTC | CASRTDSETQYF
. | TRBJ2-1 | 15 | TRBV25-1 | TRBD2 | TGTGCCAGCAGGAGTGATAGCGGGTTCTACAATGAGCAGTTCTTC | CASRSDSGFYNEQFF
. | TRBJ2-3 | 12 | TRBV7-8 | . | TGTGCCAGCAGCTTAGCGTTCCAGGCGCAGTATTTT | CASSLAFQAQYF
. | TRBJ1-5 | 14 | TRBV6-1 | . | TGTGCCAGCAGTGAAGCCGGGGGCAACCAGCCCCAGCATTTT | CASSEAGGNQPQHF
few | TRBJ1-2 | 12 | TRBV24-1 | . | TGTGCCACCAGTGACGGATACTATGGCTACACCTTC | CATSDGYYGYTF
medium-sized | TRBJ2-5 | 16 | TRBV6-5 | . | TGTGCCAGCAGTTACCCCGCGGCGGGACGCCAAGAGACCCAGTACTTC | CASSYPAAGRQETQYF
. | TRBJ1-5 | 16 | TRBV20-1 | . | TGCAGTGCTAGAGACCCGGGGCGGGGAGGCAATCAGCCCCAGCATTTT | CSARDPGRGGNQPQHF
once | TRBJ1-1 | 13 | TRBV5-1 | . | TGCGCCAGCAGCCCCCTCGGGAACACTGAAGCTTTCTTT | CASSPLGNTEAFF
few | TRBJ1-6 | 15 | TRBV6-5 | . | TGTGCCAGCAGTTACAGTCATTTGGGAAATTCACCCCTCCACTTT | CASSYSHLGNSPLHF
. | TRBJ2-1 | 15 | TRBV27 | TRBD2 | TGTGCCAGCACCCCGACTAGCGGCAGGTACAATGAGCAGTTCTTC | CASTPTSGRYNEQFF
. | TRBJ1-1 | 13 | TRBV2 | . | TGTGCCAGCAACTTCGAAGTGGCCACTGAAGCTTTCTTT | CASNFEVATEAFF
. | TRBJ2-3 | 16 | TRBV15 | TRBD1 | TGTGCCACCAGCAGAGATCCCCAGGGGGCGTCGGATACGCAGTATTTT | CATSRDPQGASDTQYF
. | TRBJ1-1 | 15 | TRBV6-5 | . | TGTGCCAGCAGTTACTCGAGGTTCCCAAACACTGAAGCTTTCTTT | CASSYSRFPNTEAFF
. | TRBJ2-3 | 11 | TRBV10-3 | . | TGTGCCATCGGTGCTGGGGATACGCAGTATTTT | CAIGAGDTQYF
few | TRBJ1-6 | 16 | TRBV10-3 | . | TGTGCCATCAGTGAGTCTTTGACAGGAGCAAATTCACCCCTCCACTTT | CAISESLTGANSPLHF
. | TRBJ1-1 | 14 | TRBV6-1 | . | TGTGCCAGCAGTCCCTGGGGGGGTAGGGCTGAAGCTTTCTTT | CASSPWGGRAEAFF